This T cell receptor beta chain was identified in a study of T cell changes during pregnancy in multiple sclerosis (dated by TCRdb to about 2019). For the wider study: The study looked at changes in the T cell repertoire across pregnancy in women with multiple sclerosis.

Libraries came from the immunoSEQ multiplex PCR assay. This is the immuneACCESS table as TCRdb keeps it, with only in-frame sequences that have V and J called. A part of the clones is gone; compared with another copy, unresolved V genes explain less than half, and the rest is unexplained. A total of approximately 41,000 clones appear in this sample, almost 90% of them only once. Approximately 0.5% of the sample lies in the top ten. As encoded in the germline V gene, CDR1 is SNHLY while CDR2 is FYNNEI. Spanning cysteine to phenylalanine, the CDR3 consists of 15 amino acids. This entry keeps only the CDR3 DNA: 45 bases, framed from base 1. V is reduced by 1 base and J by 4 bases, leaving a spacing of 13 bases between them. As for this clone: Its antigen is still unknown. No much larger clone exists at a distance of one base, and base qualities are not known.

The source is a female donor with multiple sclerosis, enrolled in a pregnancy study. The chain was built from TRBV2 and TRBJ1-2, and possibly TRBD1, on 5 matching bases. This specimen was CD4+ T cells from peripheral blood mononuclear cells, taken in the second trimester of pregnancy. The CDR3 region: CASSEERGNIYGYTF. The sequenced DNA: TGTGCCAGCAGTGAAGAGCGGGGCAACATCTATGGCTACACCTTC. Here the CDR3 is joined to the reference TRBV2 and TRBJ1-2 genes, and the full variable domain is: EPEVTQTPSHQVTQMGQEVILRCVPISNHLYFYWYRQILGQKVEFLVSFYNNEISEKSEIFDDQFSVERPDGSNFTLKIRSTKLEDSAMYFCASSEERGNIYGYTFGSGTRLTVV.